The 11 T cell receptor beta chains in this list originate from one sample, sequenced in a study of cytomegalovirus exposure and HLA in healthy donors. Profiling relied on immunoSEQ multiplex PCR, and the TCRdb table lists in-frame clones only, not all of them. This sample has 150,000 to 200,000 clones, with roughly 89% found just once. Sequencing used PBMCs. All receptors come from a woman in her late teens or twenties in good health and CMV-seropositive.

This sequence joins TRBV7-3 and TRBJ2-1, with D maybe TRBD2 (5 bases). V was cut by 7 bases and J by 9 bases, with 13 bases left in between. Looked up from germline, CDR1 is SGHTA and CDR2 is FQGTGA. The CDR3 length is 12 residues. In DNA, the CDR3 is TGTGCCAGCACCTCTAGGAGCGGTGAGCAGTTCTTC. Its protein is CASTSRSGEQFF.

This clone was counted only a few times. The DNA of the CDR3 is TGTGCCAGCAGCTTAAGGGGGATCTACGAGCAGTACTTC. Amino acids: CASSLRGIYEQYF. The chain is built from TRBV7-8 and TRBJ2-7, with a tentative D call TRBD1 (6 bases). Trimming left V 2 bases short and J 3 bases short, with 8 bases between. CDR1 and CDR2 (germline): SGHVS, FQNEAQ. The CDR3 has 13 amino acids.

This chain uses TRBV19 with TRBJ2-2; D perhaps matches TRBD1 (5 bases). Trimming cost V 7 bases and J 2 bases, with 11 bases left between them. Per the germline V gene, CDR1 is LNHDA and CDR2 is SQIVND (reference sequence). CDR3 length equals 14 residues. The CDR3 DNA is TGTGCCAGTATGGGCAGGGAAAACACCGGGGAGCTGTTTTTT. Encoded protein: CASMGRENTGELFF.

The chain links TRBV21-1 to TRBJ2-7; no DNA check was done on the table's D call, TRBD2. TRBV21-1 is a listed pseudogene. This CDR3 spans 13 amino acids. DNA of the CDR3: TGTGCCAGCAGCGGATTCGGAGGCTACGAGCAGTACTTC. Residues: CASSGFGGYEQYF.

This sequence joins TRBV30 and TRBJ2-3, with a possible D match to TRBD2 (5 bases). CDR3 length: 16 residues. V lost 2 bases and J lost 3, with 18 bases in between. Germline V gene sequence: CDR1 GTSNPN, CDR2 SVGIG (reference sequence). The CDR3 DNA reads TGTGCCTGGAGTTCCTCGGCCGGGATACAGACAGATACGCAGTATTTT. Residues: CAWSSSAGIQTDTQYF.

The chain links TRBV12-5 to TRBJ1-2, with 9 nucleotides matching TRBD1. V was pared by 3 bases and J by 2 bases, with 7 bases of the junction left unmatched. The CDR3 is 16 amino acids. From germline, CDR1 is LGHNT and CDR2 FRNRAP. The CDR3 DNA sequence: TGTGCTAGTGGTTTACGGGGGGGACAGGGCAACTATGGCTACACCTTC. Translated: CASGLRGGQGNYGYTF.

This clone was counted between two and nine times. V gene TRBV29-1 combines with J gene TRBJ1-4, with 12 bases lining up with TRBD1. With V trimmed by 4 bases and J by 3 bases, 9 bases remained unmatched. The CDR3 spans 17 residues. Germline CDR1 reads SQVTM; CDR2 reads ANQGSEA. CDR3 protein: CSVVSWDRGRANEKLFF. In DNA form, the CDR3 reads TGCAGCGTTGTATCTTGGGACAGGGGGCGAGCTAATGAAAAACTGTTTTTT. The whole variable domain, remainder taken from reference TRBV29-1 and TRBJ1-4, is SAVISQKPSRDICQRGTSLTIQCQVDSQVTMMFWYRQQPGQSLTLIATANQGSEATYESGFVIDKFPISRPNLTFSTLTVSNMSPEDSSIYLCSVVSWDRGRANEKLFFGSGTQLSVL.

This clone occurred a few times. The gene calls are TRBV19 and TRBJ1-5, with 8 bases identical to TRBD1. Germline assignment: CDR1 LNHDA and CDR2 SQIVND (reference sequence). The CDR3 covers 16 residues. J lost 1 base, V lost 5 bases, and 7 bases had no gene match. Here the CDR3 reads CASSPRTGLSNQPQHF. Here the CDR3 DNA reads TGTGCCAGTAGTCCAAGGACAGGGTTGAGCAATCAGCCCCAGCATTTT.

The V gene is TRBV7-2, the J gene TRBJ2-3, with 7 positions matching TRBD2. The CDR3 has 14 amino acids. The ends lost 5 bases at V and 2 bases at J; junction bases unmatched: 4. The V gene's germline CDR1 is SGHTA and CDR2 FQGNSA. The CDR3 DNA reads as TGTGCCAGCAGCCCTAGCGGTTACACAGATACGCAGTATTTT. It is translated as CASSPSGYTDTQYF.

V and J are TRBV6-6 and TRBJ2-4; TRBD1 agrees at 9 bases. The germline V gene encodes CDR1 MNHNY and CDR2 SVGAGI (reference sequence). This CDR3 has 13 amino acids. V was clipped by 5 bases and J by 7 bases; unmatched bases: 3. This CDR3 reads CASSLGQGNIQYF. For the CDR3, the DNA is TGTGCCAGCAGTCTAGGACAGGGGAACATTCAGTACTTC.

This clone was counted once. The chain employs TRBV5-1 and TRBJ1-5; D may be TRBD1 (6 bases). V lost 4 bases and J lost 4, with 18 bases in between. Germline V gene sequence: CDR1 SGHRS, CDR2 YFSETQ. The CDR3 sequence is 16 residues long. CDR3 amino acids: CASSPGHGDGNQPQHF. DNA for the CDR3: TGCGCCAGCAGCCCGGGACATGGGGATGGGAATCAGCCCCAGCATTTT.